This T cell receptor beta chain was identified in a study of T cell responses to AZD1222 COVID-19 vaccine. General study findings and limits: No day 14 peak samples; only post-peak repertoires were characterized. The reported proportion of spike-specific TCRs targeting unmutated variant regions was nearly half.

Clones were sequenced by immunoSEQ multiplex PCR, and TCRdb holds only the in-frame ones, with some missing. The sample has some 130,000 clones, more than 75% seen once; the top ten hold less than 4%. Comments on this clone: Its cognate antigen is unknown.

Germline-derived CDR1 and CDR2 are LGHDT and YNNKEL (reference sequence). Trimming stripped 5 bases from V and 0 bases from J, with 20 bases between. This CDR3 is 18 amino acids long. This chain joins TRBV3-1 (or the pseudogene TRBV3-2) and TRBJ2-4, with a possible D match to TRBD1 (6 bases). The starting material was peripheral blood, obtained on day 0 of AZD1222 vaccination. This clonotype was sampled from an adult in good health. The CDR3 region has the DNA TGTGCCAGCAGCATAACAGCCGGGACATTCCTAGCCAAAAACATTCAGTACTTC. Translation gives CASSITAGTFLAKNIQYF.